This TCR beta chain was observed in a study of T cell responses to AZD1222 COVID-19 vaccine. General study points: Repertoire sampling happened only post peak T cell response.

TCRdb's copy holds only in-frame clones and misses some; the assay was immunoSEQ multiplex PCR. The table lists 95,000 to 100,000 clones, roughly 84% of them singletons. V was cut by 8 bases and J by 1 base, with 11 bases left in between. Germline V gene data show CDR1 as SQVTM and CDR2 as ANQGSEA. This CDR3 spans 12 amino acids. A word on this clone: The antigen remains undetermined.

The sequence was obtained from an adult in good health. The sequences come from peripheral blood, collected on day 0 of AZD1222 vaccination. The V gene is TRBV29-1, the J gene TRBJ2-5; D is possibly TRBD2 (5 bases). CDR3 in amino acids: CSTRLGQETQYF. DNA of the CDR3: TGCAGCACTAGACTCGGCCAAGAGACCCAGTACTTC.